This entry concerns a single TCR beta chain. This sample was included in a study of blood T cells in healthy people across ages. Primers used in a second PCR of roughly 6 to 11 cycles were a sample-barcoded 5' primer and a J-beta primer mix. Every cDNA molecule carried a tag from a template-switch adaptor bearing 12 random nucleotides. Via MiXCR, TCRdb re-called the 5' RACE reads, giving one row per CDR3 protein. Of over 600,000 distinct CDR3 sequences in the sample, about 42% were seen once. The CDR3 is 15 amino acids. Germline V gene lookup returns CDR1 SGHRS and CDR2 YFSETQ. The junction had 8 bases not matched to a gene; V was cut back by 5 bases and J by 7 bases.

J is TRBJ2-1 and V is TRBV5-1, with 11 bases aligning to TRBD2. The sample consisted of blood. The sequence was obtained from a man at least 80 years old in good health. The CDR3 protein is CASRQTSGRTNEQFF. The CDR3 DNA reads as TGCGCCAGCAGACAAACTAGCGGGAGAACTAATGAGCAGTTCTTC.